This passage covers 11 T cell receptor beta chains from one sample sequenced in a study of CD8+ T cells in alopecia areata. The sample's treatment: oral pan-JAK inhibitor, 5-10 mg twice daily. RNA extraction was followed by reverse transcription into cDNA, which acted as the sequencing template. Using immunoSEQ multiplex PCR, the repertoire was profiled, and TCRdb retains in-frame clones only, with some absent. The profile shows 160,000 or so clones, roughly 65% of them singletons. The input for sequencing was CD4+ T cells sorted from blood, taken at week 4, from a patient treated with tofacitinib. The origin of the receptors is a human donor with alopecia areata.

This clone has only one observation. The chain is built from TRBV18 and TRBJ2-1; 14 bases are a match to TRBD2. Germline-derived CDR1 and CDR2 are KGHSH and LQKENI. The ends lost 3 bases at V and 6 bases at J; junction bases unmatched: 4. There are 16 residues in the CDR3. The DNA of the CDR3 is TGTGCCAGCTCACCGGGACTAGCGGGGGTGTTCAATGAGCAGTTCTTC. This codes for CASSPGLAGVFNEQFF.

This clone has a handful of counts. V is TRBV5-8 and J is TRBJ1-2; no clear D gene. V shed 3 bases and J shed 6 bases, with 15 bases lying between them. The V gene's germline CDR1 is SGHTS and CDR2 YDEGEE. The CDR3 runs to 14 residues. CDR3 protein: CASSWAHPTDGYTF. CDR3 sequence (DNA): TGTGCCAGCAGCTGGGCACACCCTACTGATGGCTACACCTTC.

This clone was seen once. The chain recombines TRBV2 with TRBJ2-7; maybe TRBD1 (6 bases). The CDR3 length is 15 residues. V was pared by 4 bases and J by 3 bases, with 16 bases between. Per germline, CDR1 SNHLY and CDR2 FYNNEI. CDR3 in DNA: TGTGCCAGCAGTGGAGGGACACAAACGATCTACGAGCAGTACTTC. Amino acids: CASSGGTQTIYEQYF.

The chain employs TRBV29-1 and TRBJ2-7; 9 bases align to TRBD1. CDR1 is SQVTM and CDR2 is ANQGSEA in the germline V gene. CDR3 length equals 12 residues. V was pared by 7 bases and J by 5 bases, with 6 bases of the junction left unmatched. CDR3 amino acids: CSAARDRDEQYF. The CDR3 region has the DNA TGCAGCGCCGCCCGGGACAGGGACGAGCAGTACTTC.

This clone appeared a few times. The chain employs TRBV29-1 and TRBJ1-2; 11 bases agree with TRBD1. CDR1 SQVTM and CDR2 ANQGSEA come from the germline V gene. The CDR3 spans 11 residues. The DNA for the CDR3 is TGCAGTGCGGACAGGGGGCGCGGCTACACCTTC. Amino acids: CSADRGRGYTF.

The CDR3, as DNA: TGTGCCAGTAGTATATTTGGAGCTAACACTGAAGCTTTCTTT. Amino acids: CASSIFGANTEAFF. The chain recombines TRBV19 with TRBJ1-1; D gene unclear. Germline CDR1 and CDR2: LNHDA and SQIVND (reference sequence). V was pared by 2 bases and J by 2 bases, with 9 bases between. The CDR3 loop spans 14 amino acids.

A single count supports this clone. The CDR3 region has the DNA TGCAGCTCCCGAGAGCCTCAATACAATGAGCAGTTCTTC. Its protein product is CSSREPQYNEQFF. This chain links TRBV29-1 with TRBJ2-1; no clear D. Germline V CDR1 and CDR2: SQVTM, ANQGSEA. The CDR3 has 13 amino acids. Trimming removed 8 bases at V and 4 bases at J, with 15 bases between.

The genes are TRBV29-1 and TRBJ1-1, with 9 bases fitting TRBD1. V gave up 6 bases and J gave up 2 bases; unmatched junction bases: 7. The CDR3 loop spans 14 amino acids. Per the germline V gene, CDR1 is SQVTM and CDR2 is ANQGSEA. Here the CDR3 DNA reads TGCAGCGTCGAACAGGGGGCAGGTAACACTGAAGCTTTCTTT. Its translation: CSVEQGAGNTEAFF.

The chain links TRBV19 to TRBJ1-5; D unresolved. V was clipped by 11 bases and J by 4 bases, with 15 bases between them. From germline, CDR1 is LNHDA and CDR2 SQIVND (reference sequence). CDR3 length: 13 amino acids. CDR3 amino acids: CASADGRNQPQHF. The DNA of the CDR3 is TGTGCCTCAGCGGACGGCCGTAATCAGCCCCAGCATTTT.

This clone came up once. This chain uses TRBV2 with TRBJ1-5; D unresolved. The germline V and J ends were trimmed by 2 bases and 7 bases, with 9 bases remaining between them. Germline V gene data show CDR1 as SNHLY and CDR2 as FYNNEI. The CDR3 extends over 13 amino acids. CDR3 DNA: TGTGCCAGCAGTGAATTCTGGCGGCAGCCCCAGCATTTT. Residues: CASSEFWRQPQHF.

V gene TRBV5-6 combines with J gene TRBJ1-1; D unclear. The CDR3 spans 13 residues. Germline assignment: CDR1 SGHDT and CDR2 YYEEEE. Between the trimmed V and J ends, which lost 6 bases and 1 base, there was a span of 10 bases. The CDR3 DNA reads as TGTGCCAGCAATCTGGGAGAGAACACTGAAGCTTTCTTT. It specifies CASNLGENTEAFF.